The T cell receptor beta chain described here comes from a study of blood T cell repertoires in COVID-19. Looking at the study overall: In each case, the material was cDNA or gDNA derived from T cells, B-cell-depleted T cells, or PBMCs.

Profiling relied on immunoSEQ multiplex PCR, and the TCRdb table lists in-frame clones only, not all of them. The repertoire includes about 220,000 clones, 82% of them detected once, and less than 6% sits in the top ten. Deletions cut 2 bases from V and 7 bases from J, with 17 bases between. There are 15 residues in the CDR3. Germline CDR1 SEHNR, CDR2 FQNEAQ (reference sequence). The sequenced sample consisted of peripheral blood. This chain links TRBV7-9 with TRBJ1-2; a weak D match, TRBD1 (6 bases). The receptor comes from a woman between 70 and 85 years old with COVID-19, enrolled during active disease. CDR3 loop: CASSLLGGTGSGYTF. The CDR3 nucleotides read TGTGCCAGCAGCTTACTTGGGGGCACGGGGAGTGGCTACACCTTC.